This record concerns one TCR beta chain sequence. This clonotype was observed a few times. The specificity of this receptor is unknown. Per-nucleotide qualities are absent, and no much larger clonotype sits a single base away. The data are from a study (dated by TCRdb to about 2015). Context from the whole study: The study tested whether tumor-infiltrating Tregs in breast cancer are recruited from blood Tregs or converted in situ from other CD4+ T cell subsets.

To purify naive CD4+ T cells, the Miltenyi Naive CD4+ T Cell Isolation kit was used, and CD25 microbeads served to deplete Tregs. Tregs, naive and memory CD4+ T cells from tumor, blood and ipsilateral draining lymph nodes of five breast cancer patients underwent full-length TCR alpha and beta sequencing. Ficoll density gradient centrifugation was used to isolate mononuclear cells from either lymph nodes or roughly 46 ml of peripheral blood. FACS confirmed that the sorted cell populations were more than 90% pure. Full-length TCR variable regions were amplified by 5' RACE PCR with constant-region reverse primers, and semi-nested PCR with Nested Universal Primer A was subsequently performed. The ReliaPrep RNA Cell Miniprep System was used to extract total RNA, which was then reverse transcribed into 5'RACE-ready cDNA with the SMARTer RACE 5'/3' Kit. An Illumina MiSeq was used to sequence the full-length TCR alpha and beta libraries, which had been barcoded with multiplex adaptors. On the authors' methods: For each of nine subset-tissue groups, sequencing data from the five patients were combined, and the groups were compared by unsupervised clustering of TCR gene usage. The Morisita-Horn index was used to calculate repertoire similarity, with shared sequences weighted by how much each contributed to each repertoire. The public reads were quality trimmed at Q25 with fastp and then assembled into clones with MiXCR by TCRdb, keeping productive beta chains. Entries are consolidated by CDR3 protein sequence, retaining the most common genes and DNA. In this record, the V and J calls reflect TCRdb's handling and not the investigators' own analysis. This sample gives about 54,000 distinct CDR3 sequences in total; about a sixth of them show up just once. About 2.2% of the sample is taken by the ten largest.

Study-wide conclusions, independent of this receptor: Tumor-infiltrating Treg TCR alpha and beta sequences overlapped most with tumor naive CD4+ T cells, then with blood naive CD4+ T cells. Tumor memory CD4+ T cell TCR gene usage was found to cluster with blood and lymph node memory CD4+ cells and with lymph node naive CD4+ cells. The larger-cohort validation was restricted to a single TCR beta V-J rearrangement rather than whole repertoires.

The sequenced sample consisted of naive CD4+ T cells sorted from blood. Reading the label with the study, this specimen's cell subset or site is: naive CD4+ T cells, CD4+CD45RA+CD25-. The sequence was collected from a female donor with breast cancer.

The CDR3 corresponds to CASSRRDSGTDTQYF. In nucleotides, the sequence is TGTGCCAGCTCACGCCGGGACTCAGGCACAGATACGCAGTATTTT. This sequence uses TRBV18 and TRBJ2-3; a tentative D match to TRBD2 spans 6 bases. The CDR3 sequence holds 15 residues, the cysteine and phenylalanine included. Kept here is only the CDR3 DNA, which spans 45 bases and is read in frame from base 1. Trimming at the junction amounts to 4 bases on V and 1 base on J, and the germline ends lie 12 bases apart. CDR1 and CDR2 were assigned from the germline V gene as KGHSH and LQKENI.